What follows are 10 T cell receptor beta chains derived from one specimen sequenced in a study of T-cell memory formation after mild COVID-19. TCRdb re-called the 5' RACE reads with MiXCR, one entry per CDR3 protein. The sample yields more than 300,000 distinct CDR3 sequences, around an eighth seen once. The sequenced sample was PBMCs or a T cell subset sorted from them (not recorded which). The receptors were gathered from a man aged 18 to 29 who had mild COVID-19 (a few samples of this study predate the infection). Cell type and time point are not known.

V is TRBV3-1 and J is TRBJ2-7; TRBD2 agrees at 14 bases. The CDR3 length is 18 residues. Per germline, CDR1 LGHDT and CDR2 YNNKEL (reference sequence). V lost 4 bases to trimming and J lost 0 bases; unmatched junction nucleotides: 8. The CDR3 DNA follows: TGTGCCAGCAGCCGAGGACTAGCGGGGGGCCGGAGCTCCTACGAGCAGTACTTC. This translates into CASSRGLAGGRSSYEQYF.

The V gene is TRBV29-1, the J gene TRBJ1-1; D is undetermined. The CDR3 is 13 amino acids. With 6 bases removed from V and 1 base from J, the gap between germline ends came to 12 bases. Germline lookup yields CDR1 SQVTM and CDR2 ANQGSEA. The CDR3 sequence is CSVPRPENTEAFF. CDR3 DNA: TGCAGCGTCCCCCGCCCGGAGAACACTGAAGCTTTCTTT.

This clonotype was seen a few times. The chain combines TRBV9 with TRBJ2-5, with 8 bases that match TRBD1. Germline V gene data show CDR1 as SGDLS and CDR2 as YYNGEE. With 4 bases clipped from V and 6 bases from J, the junction kept 14 bases outside the gene matches. The CDR3 has 16 residues. The CDR3 nucleotides are TGTGCCAGCAGCATGGGACAGGATGGGGGCTGGAAGACCCAGTACTTC. Translation: CASSMGQDGGWKTQYF. The variable domain in full, with the rest retrieved from reference TRBV9 and TRBJ2-5, is DSGVTQTPKHLITATGQRVTLRCSPRSGDLSVYWYQQSLDQGLQFLIQYYNGEERAKGNILERFSAQQFPDLHSELNLSSLELGDSALYFCASSMGQDGGWKTQYFGPGTRLLVL.

This clonotype was found a few times. The CDR3 region has the DNA TGCGCCAGCAGCCTCTCGGGACAGGGGGAAAAAATTGCTGAGCAGTTCTTC. This codes for CASSLSGQGEKIAEQFF. The chain links TRBV5-1 to TRBJ2-1, with 11 bases matching TRBD1. CDR3 length equals 17 residues. V trimming: 4 bases; J trimming: 9 bases; junction bases outside the gene matches: 15. From germline, CDR1 is SGHRS and CDR2 YFSETQ.

The V and J genes are TRBV6-6 and TRBJ2-1, with TRBD2 identical over 10 bases. Trimming at V came to 8 bases and at J to 3 bases, leaving 4 bases not matched to a gene. In germline, CDR1 is MNHNY, CDR2 SVGAGI (reference sequence). The CDR3 contains 14 residues. This chain's CDR3 is CASVWTSGYNEQFF. DNA of the CDR3: TGTGCCAGCGTTTGGACTAGCGGCTACAATGAGCAGTTCTTC.

The V gene is TRBV7-3, the J gene TRBJ2-3; 10 positions match TRBD1. The CDR3 has 15 residues. CDR1 is SGHTA, CDR2 FQGTGA, per germline. V shed 5 bases and J 1 base; nucleotides not matched to a gene: 3. CDR3 loop: CASSGGTGGTDTQYF. CDR3 in DNA: TGTGCCAGCAGCGGAGGGACAGGGGGCACAGATACGCAGTATTTT.

The chain recombines TRBV6-2 or TRBV6-3 with TRBJ2-1; D may be TRBD2 (5 bases). CDR1 and CDR2 from the germline V gene are MNHEY and SVGEGT. The CDR3 has 14 amino acids. Trimming cost V 4 bases and J 3 bases, with 10 bases left between them. This CDR3 reads CASSFLGGYNEQFF. The CDR3 DNA reads TGTGCCAGCAGTTTTTTAGGAGGCTACAATGAGCAGTTCTTC.

This clonotype was seen a few times. The chain carries TRBV12-3 or TRBV12-4 and TRBJ1-5; D is undetermined. Trimming removed 5 bases at V and 5 bases at J, with 16 bases between. The CDR3 is 15 residues long. CDR3 in amino acids: CASSPGSRIYQPQHF. In nucleotides, the CDR3 is TGTGCCAGCAGTCCCGGGTCGAGGATCTATCAGCCCCAGCATTTT.

The rearrangement uses TRBV7-3 and TRBJ2-3, with no clear D. This CDR3 is 16 amino acids long. V was shortened by 4 bases and J by 5 bases, with 19 bases between the two germline ends. Germline CDR1 and CDR2: SGHTA and FQGTGA. CDR3 bases: TGTGCCAGCAGCTCCCTGGTAGGAAGGGTAGTAGATACGCAGTATTTT. Translated, it gives CASSSLVGRVVDTQYF.

This clonotype came up many times. The rearrangement links TRBV29-1 to TRBJ2-3, with D perhaps assigned TRBD1 or TRBD2 (5 bases each). Trimming removed 4 bases from V and 5 bases from J, with 16 bases in between. The germline V gene encodes CDR1 SQVTM and CDR2 ANQGSEA. The CDR3 runs to 14 residues. CDR3 region: CSVALSSRGDTQYF. CDR3 DNA: TGCAGCGTTGCCCTAAGTTCGAGGGGAGATACGCAGTATTTT.